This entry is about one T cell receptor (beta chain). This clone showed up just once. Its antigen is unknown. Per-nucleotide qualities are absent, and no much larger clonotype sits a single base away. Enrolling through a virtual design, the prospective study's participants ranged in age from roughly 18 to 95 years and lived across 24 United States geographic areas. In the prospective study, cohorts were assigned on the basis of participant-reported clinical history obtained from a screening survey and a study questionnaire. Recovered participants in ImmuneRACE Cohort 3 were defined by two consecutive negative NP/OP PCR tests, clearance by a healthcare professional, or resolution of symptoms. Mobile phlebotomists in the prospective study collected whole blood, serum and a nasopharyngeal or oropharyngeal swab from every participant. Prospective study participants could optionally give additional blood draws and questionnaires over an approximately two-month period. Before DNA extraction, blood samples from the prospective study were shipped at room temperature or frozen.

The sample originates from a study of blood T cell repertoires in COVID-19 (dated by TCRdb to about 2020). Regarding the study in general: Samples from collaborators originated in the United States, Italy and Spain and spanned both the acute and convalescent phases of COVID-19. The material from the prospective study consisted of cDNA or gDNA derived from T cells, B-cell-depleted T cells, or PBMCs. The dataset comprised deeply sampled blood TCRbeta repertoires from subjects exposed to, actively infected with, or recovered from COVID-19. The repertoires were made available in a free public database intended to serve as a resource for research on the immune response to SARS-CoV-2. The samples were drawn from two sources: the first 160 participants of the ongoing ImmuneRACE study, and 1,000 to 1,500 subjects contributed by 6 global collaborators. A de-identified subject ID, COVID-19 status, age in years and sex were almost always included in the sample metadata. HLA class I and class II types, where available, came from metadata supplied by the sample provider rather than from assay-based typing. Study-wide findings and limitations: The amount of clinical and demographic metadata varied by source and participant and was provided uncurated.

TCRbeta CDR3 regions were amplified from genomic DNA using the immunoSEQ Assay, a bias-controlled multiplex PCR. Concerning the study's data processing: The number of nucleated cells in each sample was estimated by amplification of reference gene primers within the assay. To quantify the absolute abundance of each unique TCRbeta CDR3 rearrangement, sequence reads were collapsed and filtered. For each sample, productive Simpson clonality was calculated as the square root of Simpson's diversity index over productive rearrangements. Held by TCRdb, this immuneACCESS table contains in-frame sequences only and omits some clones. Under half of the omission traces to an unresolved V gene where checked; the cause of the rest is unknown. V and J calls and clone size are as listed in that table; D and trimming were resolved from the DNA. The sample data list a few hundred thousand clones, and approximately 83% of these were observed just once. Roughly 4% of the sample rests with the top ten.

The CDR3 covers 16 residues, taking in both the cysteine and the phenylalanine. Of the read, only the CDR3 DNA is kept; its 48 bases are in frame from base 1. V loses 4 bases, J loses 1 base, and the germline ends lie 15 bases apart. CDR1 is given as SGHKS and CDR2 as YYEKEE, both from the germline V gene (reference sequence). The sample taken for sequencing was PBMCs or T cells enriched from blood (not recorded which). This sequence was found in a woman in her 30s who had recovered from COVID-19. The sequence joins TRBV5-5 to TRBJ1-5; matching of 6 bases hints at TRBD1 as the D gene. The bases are TGTGCCAGCAGCCCTGGCGGGGGGGCGAGCAATCAGCCCCAGCATTTT. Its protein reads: CASSPGGGASNQPQHF.